This passage covers 10 T cell receptor beta chains from one sample sequenced in a study of Ad26.COV2.S vaccination and SARS-CoV-2 variants. Only in-frame clones appear in the TCRdb table, and some are missing; sequencing was by immunoSEQ multiplex PCR. The table includes around 370,000 clones, under 95% detected once. Material: peripheral blood, obtained after recovery from COVID-19. These receptors were collected from a human donor who had recovered from COVID-19.

The chain carries TRBV19 and TRBJ2-6; D is tentatively TRBD1 or TRBD2 (5 bases each). Looked up from germline, CDR1 is LNHDA and CDR2 is SQIVND (reference sequence). CDR3 length equals 15 residues. Trimming pared 5 bases from V and 2 bases from J, leaving 10 bases between. In nucleotides, the CDR3 is TGTGCCAGTAGTTCGGGGCAAACTGGGGCCAACGTCCTGACTTTC. Translated, it gives CASSSGQTGANVLTF.

The V and J genes are TRBV7-6 and TRBJ1-1; 11 nucleotides line up with TRBD1. The CDR3 contains 15 residues. V dropped 4 bases and J dropped 4; count of bases not matched to a gene: 5. Germline V gives CDR1 SGHVS, CDR2 FNYEAQ. The CDR3 DNA follows: TGTGCCAGCAGCTCCGGACAGGGGGCGGTCACTGAAGCTTTCTTT. It translates to CASSSGQGAVTEAFF.

The chain has TRBV7-7 and TRBJ2-5; D perhaps matches TRBD2 (5 bases). CDR1 is SSHAT and CDR2 is FNYEAQ in the germline V gene (reference sequence). The CDR3 consists of 13 residues. The V end was cut by 6 bases, the J end by 5 bases, with 13 bases between. This chain's CDR3 is CASSDYLTETQYF. The CDR3 bases are TGTGCCAGCAGTGACTACTTAACGGAGACCCAGTACTTC.

Turning to this clone: At the DNA level, this CDR3 is encoded by other sequences in the same sample as well. The chain links TRBV4-1 to TRBJ1-1; no clear D. The CDR3 consists of 13 residues. The V end lost 1 base, the J end lost 0 bases, and 3 bases lay between the germline ends. Germline values: CDR1 MGHRA, CDR2 YSYEKL. The CDR3 DNA sequence: TGCGCCAGCAGCCAAGTATTGAACACTGAAGCTTTCTTT. Amino acids: CASSQVLNTEAFF.

The rearrangement links TRBV4-1 to TRBJ2-5; no clear D gene. V was cut by 0 bases and J by 5 bases, with 19 bases left in between. The CDR3 spans 17 residues. The germline V gene encodes CDR1 MGHRA and CDR2 YSYEKL. The DNA of the CDR3 is TGCGCCAGCAGCCAAGATCCTGGACCCTTCTTAGGGGAGACCCAGTACTTC. It is translated as CASSQDPGPFLGETQYF.

This chain uses TRBV25-1 with TRBJ2-7; 10 bases agree with TRBD1. Germline V gene sequence: CDR1 MGHDK, CDR2 SYGVNS. V dropped 8 bases and J dropped 5; count of bases not matched to a gene: 9. The CDR3 has 14 residues. Here the CDR3 reads CASGRQGAGDEQYF. The CDR3 bases are TGTGCCAGCGGTCGACAGGGGGCAGGCGACGAGCAGTACTTC.

The chain couples TRBV2 to TRBJ2-2; maybe TRBD2 (6 bases). The V gene's germline CDR1 is SNHLY and CDR2 FYNNEI. The V and J ends lost 6 bases and 0 bases respectively, with 11 bases between them. The CDR3 extends over 15 amino acids. CDR3 sequence (DNA): TGTGCCAGCAGGGAGGTAGCGGCGAACACCGGGGAGCTGTTTTTT. Translation gives CASREVAANTGELFF.

J is TRBJ2-7 and V is TRBV6-5; 11 bases align to TRBD1. The CDR3 runs to 14 residues. Trimming at V came to 5 bases and at J to 2 bases, leaving 2 bases not matched to a gene. The germline V gene has CDR1 MNHEY and CDR2 SVGAGI. The CDR3 coding sequence is TGTGCCAGCAGTCCGGGACAGGGGGCCTACGAGCAGTACTTC. Translating gives CASSPGQGAYEQYF.

The chain combines TRBV5-1 with TRBJ1-6, with D tentatively TRBD1 (6 bases). The CDR3 covers 16 residues. V shed 3 bases and J shed 6 bases, with 16 bases lying between them. Per the germline V gene, CDR1 is SGHRS and CDR2 is YFSETQ. The CDR3: CASSSGRGQGNSPLHF. The CDR3 region has the DNA TGCGCCAGCAGCTCGGGGCGGGGGCAGGGTAATTCACCCCTCCACTTT.

CDR3 sequence reads: CASSPPGRATEAFF. The CDR3 coding sequence is TGTGCCAGCTCACCCCCGGGAAGAGCCACTGAAGCTTTCTTT. The chain uses TRBV18 and TRBJ1-1; no clear D. The CDR3 contains 14 residues. The germline V gene has CDR1 KGHSH and CDR2 LQKENI. With 3 bases removed from V and 4 bases from J, the gap between germline ends came to 12 bases.